This entry lists 28 T cell receptor beta chains sequenced from one sample in a study of tumor and adjacent non-tumor tissue in lung cancer. No cell sorting was done before RNA was extracted from the tissue. Distant lung tissue was collected more than 3 cm away from the tumor edge. A modified ARM-PCR protocol with three rounds of nested PCR amplified TCRbeta. From the multiplex PCR reads, TCRdb called clonotypes with MiXCR, one entry per CDR3 protein. The table has about 43,000 distinct CDR3 sequences, more than 50% seen once. The sequenced sample consisted of distant non-tumor lung tissue. These receptors were collected from a man in his fifties with non-small cell lung cancer.

This clonotype was seen once. This chain joins TRBV11-3 and TRBJ2-2; no clear D gene. Germline V gene lookup returns CDR1 SGHNT and CDR2 YENEEA. The CDR3 has 15 residues. Trimming pared 5 bases from V and 3 bases from J, leaving 13 bases between. For the CDR3, the DNA is TGTGCCAGCAGCCCTACCAGATTGGACACCGGGGAGCTGTTTTTT. It is translated as CASSPTRLDTGELFF.

Concerning this clonotype: The junction departs from the called germline gene at one end, perhaps through a read error. The chain employs TRBV5-4 and TRBJ2-3; tentatively, D is TRBD2 (6 bases). The CDR3 contains 16 residues. CDR1 and CDR2 from the germline V gene are SGHNT and YYREEE (reference sequence). The CDR3 bases are TGTCCCAGCAGCTTGTTAACCGGGACTGGCACAGATATGCAGTATTTT. Its translation: CPSSLLTGTGTDMQYF.

The gene calls are TRBV2 and TRBJ2-7; D might be TRBD1 (5 bases). Germline V gives CDR1 SNHLY, CDR2 FYNNEI. V was cut by 6 bases and J by 0 bases, with 12 bases left in between. The CDR3 is made up of 14 amino acids. The CDR3 sequence: CASRADSISYEQYF. CDR3 DNA sequence: TGTGCCAGCAGAGCTGACAGTATCTCCTACGAGCAGTACTTC. Supplemented by reference TRBV2 and TRBJ2-7, the full variable domain reads EPEVTQTPSHQVTQMGQEVILRCVPISNHLYFYWYRQILGQKVEFLVSFYNNEISEKSEIFDDQFSVERPDGSNFTLKIRSTKLEDSAMYFCASRADSISYEQYFGPGTRLTVT.

The gene calls are TRBV5-1 and TRBJ2-3; D might be TRBD2 (6 bases). V lost 4 bases and J lost 1, with 13 bases in between. The CDR3 is 15 residues long. Germline CDR1 SGHRS, CDR2 YFSETQ. As DNA, the CDR3 is TGCGCCAGCAGCACTAACGGGAGAGGCACAGATACGCAGTATTTT. Protein sequence: CASSTNGRGTDTQYF.

The sample holds many counts of this clonotype. The chain recombines TRBV28 with TRBJ2-5; weak D call: TRBD2 (6 bases). V lost 8 bases and J lost 4, with 14 bases in between. CDR1 is MDHEN, CDR2 SYDVKM, per germline. This CDR3 comprises 13 residues. The DNA for the CDR3 is TGTGCCAGCTCCGGGCGGGGTATAGAGACCCAGTACTTC. It yields the protein CASSGRGIETQYF.

This clonotype showed up just a few times. A much larger clone differs from this one at a single base, so this may be a read error. The rearrangement uses TRBV5-1 and TRBJ1-5; 9 bases fit TRBD1. In germline, CDR1 is SGHRS, CDR2 YFSETQ. V trimming: 7 bases; J trimming: 2 bases; junction bases outside the gene matches: 7. The CDR3 extends over 15 amino acids. CDR3 sequence: CASGWTGEGNQPQHF. The DNA of the CDR3 is TGCGCCAGCGGCTGGACAGGGGAAGGCAATCAGCCCCAGCATTTT.

This clonotype was seen ten or more times. This chain connects TRBV28 to TRBJ2-1; D uncertain. CDR3 length equals 16 residues. V lost 4 bases and J lost 1, with 14 bases in between. Germline V gene lookup returns CDR1 MDHEN and CDR2 SYDVKM. CDR3 sequence: CASSSAPGWSYNEQFF. CDR3 sequence (DNA): TGTGCCAGCAGTTCTGCCCCTGGCTGGTCCTACAATGAGCAGTTCTTC.

In this sample, this clonotype turned up a few times. In DNA, the CDR3 is TGTGCCAGCTCACCCCGACCGTCCGGGGACACTGAAGCTTTCTTT. This encodes CASSPRPSGDTEAFF. The chain couples TRBV18 to TRBJ1-1; D is unclear. Per germline, CDR1 KGHSH and CDR2 LQKENI. CDR3 length: 15 residues. V was cut by 3 bases and J by 3 bases, with 14 bases left in between.

On this clonotype: Because it lacks the conserved phenylalanine or tryptophan at the end, this CDR3 is likely a read error. The rearrangement links TRBV6-5 to TRBJ1-5, with D maybe TRBD1 (5 bases). The V gene lost 2 bases and the J gene lost 5 bases, with 13 bases spanning the gap. Germline-derived CDR1 and CDR2 are MNHEY and SVGAGI. There are 15 residues in the CDR3. In DNA form, the CDR3 reads TGTGCCAGCAGTTACATTATAGGGGCTGATCAGCCCCAGCATCTT. Protein sequence: CASSYIIGADQPQHL.

A remark on this clonotype: Since a much larger clone is just one base distant, this may be a read error. The chain links TRBV5-1 to TRBJ2-7; unclear D gene. CDR3 length: 13 residues. Germline CDR1 reads SGHRS; CDR2 reads YFSETQ. The CDR3 region has the DNA TGCGTCAGCAGCTTGGTCGTGAGCTACGAGCAGTACTTC. It is translated as CVSSLVVSYEQYF.

This clonotype was detected ten times or more. V and J are TRBV6-2 or TRBV6-3 and TRBJ2-7; D is uncertain. Per the germline V gene, CDR1 is MNHEY and CDR2 is SVGEGT. The CDR3 runs 14 residues. With 2 bases removed from V and 3 bases from J, the gap between germline ends came to 11 bases. This CDR3 reads CASSYEGDGYEQYF. The CDR3 DNA reads TGTGCCAGCAGTTACGAAGGAGACGGCTACGAGCAGTACTTC.

The rearrangement links TRBV28 to TRBJ2-7; maybe TRBD1 (5 bases). CDR3 length: 14 amino acids. Germline CDR1 and CDR2: MDHEN and SYDVKM. The V end lost 6 bases, the J end lost 2 bases, and 14 bases lay between the germline ends. The CDR3 reads CASSLGAATYEQYF. CDR3 nucleotide sequence: TGTGCCAGCAGCTTAGGGGCAGCTACCTACGAGCAGTACTTC.

Remarks on this clonotype: Compared with germline, one end of the junction differs, possibly owing to a read error. The chain employs TRBV6-1 and TRBJ2-5; 11 positions match TRBD2. Germline CDR1 is MNHNS and CDR2 is SASEGT. The CDR3 has 16 amino acids. Here the CDR3 reads CASSEGLAGCQETQYF. CDR3 sequence (DNA): TGTGCCAGCAGTGAAGGACTAGCGGGATGTCAAGAGACCCAATACTTC.

This rearrangement joins TRBV7-9 to TRBJ2-5, with 9 bases lining up with TRBD1. CDR1 and CDR2 from the germline V gene are SEHNR and FQNEAQ (reference sequence). There are 15 residues in the CDR3. Trimming cost V 5 bases and J 1 base; bases outside gene matches: 5. DNA of the CDR3: TGTGCCAGCAGCAAAGGGACAGGGATCCAAGAGACCCAGTACTTC. It is translated as CASSKGTGIQETQYF.

As concerns this clonotype: An end of the junction differs from the germline gene, which may be a read error. The CDR3 sequence is CVSSSGTTGDEHFF. The CDR3 DNA reads as TGTGTCAGCAGCTCCGGGACTACTGGGGATGAGCACTTCTTC. The rearrangement joins TRBV5-4 to TRBJ2-1; 7 nucleotides match TRBD2. The CDR3 runs 14 residues. CDR1 and CDR2 (germline): SGHNT, YYREEE (reference sequence).

As for this clonotype: With a much larger clone just one base away, this may be a read error. The rearrangement links TRBV12-3 or TRBV12-4 to TRBJ1-5; possibly TRBD1 for D (6 bases). CDR3 size: 17 residues. Trimming removed 11 bases at V and 6 bases at J, with 29 bases between. Here the CDR3 reads CAGTFSSSTGRGQPQHF. CDR3 DNA sequence: TGTGCCGGCACCTTTTCCTCCTCTACAGGGAGGGGTCAGCCCCAGCATTTT.

This clonotype is labeled as medium-sized. V gene TRBV10-3 combines with J gene TRBJ2-1, with D unclear. The CDR3 is 14 residues long. V was pared by 0 bases and J by 3 bases, with 6 bases between. Per the germline V gene, CDR1 is ENHRY and CDR2 is SYGVKD. CDR3 bases: TGTGCCATCAGTGAGTCGCAGGACTACAATGAGCAGTTCTTC. This sequence encodes CAISESQDYNEQFF.

The chain couples TRBV27 to TRBJ2-7, with D tentatively TRBD2 (6 bases). CDR1 is MNHEY and CDR2 is SMNVEV in the germline V gene (reference sequence). V lost 0 bases and J 8 bases, leaving 14 bases between the germline ends. The CDR3 sequence is 14 residues long. CDR3: CASSLSWREYKQYF. DNA of the CDR3: TGTGCCAGCAGTTTATCGTGGAGGGAGTACAAGCAGTACTTC.

The CDR3, as DNA: TGTGCCAGCAGCCTAGACCCTAGCGGCTATAGTGAGCAGTTCTTC. Amino acids: CASSLDPSGYSEQFF. The chain uses TRBV11-1 and TRBJ2-1; 7 bases are a match to TRBD2. V lost 5 bases, J lost 9 bases, and 13 bases stayed unmatched. Germline assignment: CDR1 SGHAT and CDR2 FQDESV (reference sequence). The CDR3 has 15 residues.

This clonotype was observed a few times. The CDR3 sequence: CASSLFSVYNEQFF. CDR3 sequence (DNA): TGTGCCAGCAGCTTATTCTCAGTCTACAATGAGCAGTTCTTC. V is TRBV7-8 and J is TRBJ2-1; unclear D gene. Trimming took 2 bases from V and 3 from J, leaving 8 bases between them. The germline CDR1 and CDR2 sequences are SGHVS and FQNEAQ. The CDR3 has 14 residues.

This rearrangement joins TRBV20-1 to TRBJ2-1; D not certain. Germline V gene lookup returns CDR1 DFQATT and CDR2 SNEGSKA (reference sequence). The CDR3 is made up of 14 amino acids. The germline V and J ends were trimmed by 0 bases and 7 bases, with 13 bases remaining between them. CDR3 loop: CSARENGPPNEQFF. The CDR3 DNA sequence: TGCAGTGCTAGAGAGAACGGACCTCCGAATGAGCAGTTCTTC.

The chain employs TRBV5-6 and TRBJ2-1; a possible D gene is TRBD2 (6 bases). Germline loops: CDR1 SGHDT, CDR2 YYEEEE. Trimming pared 8 bases from V and 0 bases from J, leaving 18 bases between. This CDR3 region has 16 residues. For the CDR3, the DNA is TGTGCCAGTAGCCCGACTAGGCGGAGCTCCTACAATGAGCAGTTCTTC. This gives the protein CASSPTRRSSYNEQFF.

CDR3 nucleotide sequence: TGTATCAGCAGCCCATCTAGTTTCACAGATACGCAGTATTTT. It codes for CISSPSSFTDTQYF. The chain uses TRBV5-5 and TRBJ2-3; unclear D gene. CDR1 and CDR2 from the germline V gene are SGHKS and YYEKEE (reference sequence). The CDR3 contains 14 residues.

Turning to this clonotype: Because it lacks the conserved phenylalanine or tryptophan at the end, this CDR3 is likely a read error. The V gene is TRBV10-3, the J gene TRBJ2-3; 7 bases match TRBD2. The germline gives CDR1 ENHRY, CDR2 SYGVKD. The V segment lost 10 bases and the J segment 2 bases; nucleotides outside the gene matches: 3. The length of the CDR3 is 12 residues. CDR3 region: CATGRITDTQYY. CDR3 DNA sequence: TGTGCCACCGGGAGGATCACAGATACGCAGTATTAT.

The V gene is TRBV18, the J gene TRBJ2-4; 7 bases match TRBD2. V shed 3 bases, J shed 1 base, and the junction held 15 bases outside the gene matches. The CDR3 is 19 residues long. Germline values: CDR1 KGHSH, CDR2 LQKENI. DNA for the CDR3: TGTGCCAGCTCACCGTTCAGGGACGGGGGGAATTCCGCCAAAAACATTCAGTACTTC. Its protein is CASSPFRDGGNSAKNIQYF.

This clonotype was seen ten or more times. The gene calls are TRBV7-2 and TRBJ2-2; TRBD2 aligns across 8 bases. The CDR3 has 14 residues. The germline CDR1 and CDR2 sequences are SGHTA and FQGNSA. The V segment lost 5 bases and the J segment 6 bases; nucleotides outside the gene matches: 5. CDR3 sequence: CASSAGLGAGELFF. Written as DNA, the CDR3 is TGTGCCAGCAGCGCGGGACTAGGCGCCGGGGAGCTGTTTTTT.

This clonotype was counted many times. The rearrangement uses TRBV12-3 or TRBV12-4 and TRBJ2-3, with D possibly TRBD2 on 7 matching bases. This CDR3 has 14 amino acids. V gave up 0 bases and J gave up 4 bases, with 8 bases separating them. The CDR3 loop is CASSLAGGPDTQYF. The CDR3 coding sequence is TGTGCCAGCAGTTTAGCGGGGGGGCCAGATACGCAGTATTTT.

Concerning this clonotype: A much larger clone differs from this one at a single base, so this may be a read error. V is TRBV30 and J is TRBJ1-3; D might be TRBD1 (5 bases). The V end was cut by 0 bases, the J end by 3 bases, with 12 bases between. The germline V gene has CDR1 GTSNPN and CDR2 SVGIG (reference sequence). The CDR3 has 15 amino acids. The CDR3 spells CAWSVGVIYGNTIYF. The DNA of the CDR3 is TGTGCCTGGAGTGTAGGGGTAATCTATGGAAACACCATATATTTT.